This T cell receptor (beta chain) was documented in a study of cytomegalovirus exposure and HLA in healthy donors. Study results and caveats: A missense DCLRE1C variant was associated with V- and J-gene trimming of TCR beta chains in a later analysis, and an independent cohort replicated the association. Researchers left out some V segments, among them TRBV6-2 and TRBV6-3, as indistinguishable. The authors later found most CMV-associated TCR beta chains appeared HLA-restricted. Sequencing likely generated an artifact that appeared as a cluster of highly shared sequence variants.

Use of 60 Vbeta and 13 Jbeta primers characterized the PCR. Profiling relied on immunoSEQ multiplex PCR, and the TCRdb table lists in-frame clones only, not all of them. The sample carries around 200,000 clones, 86% recorded once. The ends were cut back, 6 bases at V and 2 bases at J, with 11 bases in the middle. The CDR3 has 14 residues. Germline V lookup: CDR1 MDHEN, CDR2 SYDVKM. As for this clone: Its antigen is still unknown.

This clonotype was obtained from a woman in her thirties in good health and CMV-seronegative. This chain joins TRBV28 and TRBJ1-5; D is ambiguous. The sample taken for sequencing was PBMCs. The CDR3 loop reads CASSHLLGNQPQHF. CDR3 sequence (DNA): TGTGCCAGCAGCCATCTACTAGGCAATCAGCCCCAGCATTTT.